The text below deals with one TCR beta chain. The antigen is not known. The TRB libraries of cDNA were built by UMI-labeled 5' RACE. TCRdb reprocessed the 5' RACE reads and keeps a single row for each CDR3 protein, giving no DNA. Recorded for this sample: around 96,000 distinct CDR3 sequences. The data were taken from a study of CXCR3-negative and CXCR3-positive naive CD8 T cells. Study-level information: Across all libraries, TRB reads numbered about 135 million, with about 1.5 +/- 0.3 million in each library. The study, taken as a whole, reports: Naive subsets were similarly diverse, while memory CD8+ repertoires were much less diverse. Both naive subsets, CXCR3-negative and CXCR3-positive, displayed similar TRBV-TRBJ usage, unlike memory cells.

CD45RO-CCR7+CD27+CD95- was the phenotype of naive CD8+ T cells. Germline loops: CDR1 SGHRS, CDR2 YFSETQ. CDR3 length: 14 amino acids. The chain employs TRBV5-1 and TRBJ1-5; TCRdb's D call, TRBD1, is unchecked because there is no DNA. The clonotype comes from a human donor in good health. Some clones in this sample may be carry-over from other donors' samples. The sequenced sample consisted of naive CXCR3- CD8+ T cells from blood. Subset given: CD45RO-CCR7+CD27+CD95- naive CD8+ T cells lacking CXCR3 (TNR3-). This CDR3 is CASSSPGAGQPQHF.